This section outlines one TCR beta chain sequence together with its context. CDR3 length: 15 amino acids. The V gene end was trimmed by 9 bases and the J gene end by 3 bases; junction bases not matched to a gene: 7. The germline V gene has CDR1 SNHLY and CDR2 FYNNEI. This sample is drawn from a study of control samples from healthy donors and cancer patients. The protocol was immunoSEQ multiplex PCR, while the TCRdb copy is restricted to in-frame clones and leaves out a portion. The data hold roughly 190,000 clones, with 91% observed a single time. This chain connects TRBV2 to TRBJ2-2; TRBD1 matches at 10 bases. The sequence derives from a woman aged 30 to 39 in good health. The sequenced material came from blood. The DNA of the CDR3 is TGTGCCAGTCGACGGACAGGGGGTGACACCGGGGAGCTGTTTTTT. This gives the protein CASRRTGGDTGELFF.